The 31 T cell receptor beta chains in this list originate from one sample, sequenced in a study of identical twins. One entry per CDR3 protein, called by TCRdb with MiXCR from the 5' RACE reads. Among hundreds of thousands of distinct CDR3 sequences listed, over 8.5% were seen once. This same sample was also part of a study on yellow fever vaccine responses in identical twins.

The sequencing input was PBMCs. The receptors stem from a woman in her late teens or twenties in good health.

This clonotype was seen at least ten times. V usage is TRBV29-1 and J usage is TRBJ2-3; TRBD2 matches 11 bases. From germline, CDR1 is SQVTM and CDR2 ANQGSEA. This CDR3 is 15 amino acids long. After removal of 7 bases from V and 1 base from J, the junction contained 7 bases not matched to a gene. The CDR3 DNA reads TGCAGCGCTATAGCGGGGGGGTCTCGCACAGATACGCAGTATTTT. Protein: CSAIAGGSRTDTQYF.

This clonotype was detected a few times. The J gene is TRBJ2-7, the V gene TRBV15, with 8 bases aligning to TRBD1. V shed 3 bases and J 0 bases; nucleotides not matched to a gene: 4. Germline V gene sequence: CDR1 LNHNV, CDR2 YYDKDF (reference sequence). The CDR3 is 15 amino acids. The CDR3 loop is CATSSRTGSSYEQYF. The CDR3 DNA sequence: TGTGCCACCAGCAGCAGGACAGGGAGCTCCTACGAGCAGTACTTC.

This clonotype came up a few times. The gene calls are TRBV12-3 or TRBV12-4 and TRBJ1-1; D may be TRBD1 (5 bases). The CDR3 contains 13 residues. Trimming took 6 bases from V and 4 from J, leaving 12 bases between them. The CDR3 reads CASREGVATEAFF. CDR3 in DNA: TGTGCCAGCAGGGAAGGGGTAGCCACTGAAGCTTTCTTT.

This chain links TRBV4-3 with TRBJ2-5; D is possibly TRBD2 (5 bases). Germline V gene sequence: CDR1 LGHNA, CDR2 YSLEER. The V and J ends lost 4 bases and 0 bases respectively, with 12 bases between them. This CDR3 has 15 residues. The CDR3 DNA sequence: TGCGCCAGCAGCCCCGAGAGGGAGTACCAAGAGACCCAGTACTTC. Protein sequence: CASSPEREYQETQYF.

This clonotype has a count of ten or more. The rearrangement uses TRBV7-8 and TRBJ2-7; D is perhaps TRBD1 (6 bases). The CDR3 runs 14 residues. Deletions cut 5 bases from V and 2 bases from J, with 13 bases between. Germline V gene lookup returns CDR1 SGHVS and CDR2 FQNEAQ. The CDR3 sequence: CASSIGQGTYEQYF. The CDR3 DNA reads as TGTGCCAGCAGCATCGGGCAGGGGACCTACGAGCAGTACTTC.

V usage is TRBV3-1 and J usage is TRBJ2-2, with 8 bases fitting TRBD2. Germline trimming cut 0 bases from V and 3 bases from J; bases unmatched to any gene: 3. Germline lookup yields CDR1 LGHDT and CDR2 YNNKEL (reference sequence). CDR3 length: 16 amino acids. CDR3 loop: CASSQDQRGYTGELFF. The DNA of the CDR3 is TGTGCCAGCAGCCAAGATCAGCGGGGGTACACCGGGGAGCTGTTTTTT.

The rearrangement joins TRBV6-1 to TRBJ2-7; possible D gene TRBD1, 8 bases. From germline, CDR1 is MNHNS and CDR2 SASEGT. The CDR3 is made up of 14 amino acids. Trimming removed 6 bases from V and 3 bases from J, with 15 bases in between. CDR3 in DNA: TGTGCCAGCAGAACACAGGGGGGGAACTACGAGCAGTACTTC. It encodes CASRTQGGNYEQYF.

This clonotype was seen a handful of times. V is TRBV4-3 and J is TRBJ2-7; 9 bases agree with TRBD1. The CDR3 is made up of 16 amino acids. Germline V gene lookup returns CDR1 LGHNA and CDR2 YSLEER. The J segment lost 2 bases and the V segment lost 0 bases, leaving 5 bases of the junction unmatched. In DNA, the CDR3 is TGCGCCAGCAGCCAAGATTTGGACAGGGGCCCCTACGAGCAGTACTTC. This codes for CASSQDLDRGPYEQYF.

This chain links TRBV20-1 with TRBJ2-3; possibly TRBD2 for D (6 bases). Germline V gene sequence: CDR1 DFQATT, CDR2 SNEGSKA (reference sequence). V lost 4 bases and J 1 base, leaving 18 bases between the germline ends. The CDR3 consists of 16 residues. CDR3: CSATFGRGQGTDTQYF. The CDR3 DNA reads TGCAGTGCTACTTTCGGGCGGGGCCAGGGCACAGATACGCAGTATTTT.

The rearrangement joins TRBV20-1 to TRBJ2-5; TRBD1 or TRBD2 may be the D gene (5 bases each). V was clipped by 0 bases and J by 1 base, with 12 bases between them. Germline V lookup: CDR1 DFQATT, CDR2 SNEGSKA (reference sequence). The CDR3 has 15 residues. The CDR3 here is CSARELGTSQETQYF. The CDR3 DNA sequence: TGCAGTGCTAGAGAACTAGGGACGAGCCAAGAGACCCAGTACTTC.

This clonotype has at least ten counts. The DNA for the CDR3 is TGCAGTGCAGAGGACAGAAGCACAGATACGCAGTATTTT. Translating it yields CSAEDRSTDTQYF. The gene calls are TRBV20-1 and TRBJ2-3, with D perhaps matching TRBD1 (6 bases). V was trimmed by 6 bases and J by 0 bases, leaving 10 bases between them. Germline V gene lookup returns CDR1 DFQATT and CDR2 SNEGSKA (reference sequence). The CDR3 is 13 amino acids.

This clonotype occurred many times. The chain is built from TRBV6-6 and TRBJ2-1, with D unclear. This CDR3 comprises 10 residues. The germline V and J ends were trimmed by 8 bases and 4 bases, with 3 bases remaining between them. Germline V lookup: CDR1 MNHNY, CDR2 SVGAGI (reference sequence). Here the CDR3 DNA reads TGTGCCAGCGCATACAATGAGCAGTTCTTC. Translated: CASAYNEQFF.

The CDR3 spells CAIISGSVPYEQYF. DNA of the CDR3: TGTGCCATCATTAGCGGGTCGGTCCCTTACGAGCAGTACTTC. The chain recombines TRBV7-9 with TRBJ2-7, with 7 bases lining up with TRBD2. Germline CDR1 reads SEHNR; CDR2 reads FQNEAQ (reference sequence). V was clipped by 10 bases and J by 4 bases; unmatched bases: 13. The CDR3 covers 14 residues.

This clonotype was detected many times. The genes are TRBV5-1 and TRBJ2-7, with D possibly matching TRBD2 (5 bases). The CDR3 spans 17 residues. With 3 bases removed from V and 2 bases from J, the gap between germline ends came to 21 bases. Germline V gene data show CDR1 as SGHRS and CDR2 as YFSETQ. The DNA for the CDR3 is TGCGCCAGCAGCTACCGTCCTCCCGACGGGATGACCTACGAGCAGTACTTC. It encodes CASSYRPPDGMTYEQYF.

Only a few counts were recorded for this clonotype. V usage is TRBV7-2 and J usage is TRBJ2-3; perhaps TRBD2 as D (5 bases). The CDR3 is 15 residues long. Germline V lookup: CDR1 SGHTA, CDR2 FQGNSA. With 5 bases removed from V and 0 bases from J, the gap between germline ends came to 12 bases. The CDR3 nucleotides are TGTGCCAGCAGCGGAGGCCGATGGAGCACAGATACGCAGTATTTT. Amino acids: CASSGGRWSTDTQYF.

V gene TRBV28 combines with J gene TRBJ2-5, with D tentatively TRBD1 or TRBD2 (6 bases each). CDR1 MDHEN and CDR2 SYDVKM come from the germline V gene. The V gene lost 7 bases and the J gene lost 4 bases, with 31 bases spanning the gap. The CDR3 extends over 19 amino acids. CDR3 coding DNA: TGTGCCAGCACCTCATCAACCAAATCCGGGACGGGGGCCTTAGAGACCCAGTACTTC. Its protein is CASTSSTKSGTGALETQYF.

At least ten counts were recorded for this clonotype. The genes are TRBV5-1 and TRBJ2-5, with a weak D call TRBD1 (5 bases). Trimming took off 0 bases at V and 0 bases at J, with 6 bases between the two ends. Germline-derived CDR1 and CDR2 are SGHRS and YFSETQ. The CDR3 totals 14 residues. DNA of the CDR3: TGCGCCAGCAGCTTGGGACAGTACCAAGAGACCCAGTACTTC. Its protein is CASSLGQYQETQYF.

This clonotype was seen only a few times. The CDR3 region has the DNA TGTGCCAGCAGTTTTCCCCCCCCTTACAATGAGCAGTTCTTC. Residues: CASSFPPPYNEQFF. V usage is TRBV27 and J usage is TRBJ2-1, with D unclear. V lost 3 bases, J lost 4 bases, and 10 bases lay in between. CDR1 is MNHEY, CDR2 SMNVEV, per germline (reference sequence). The CDR3 consists of 14 residues.

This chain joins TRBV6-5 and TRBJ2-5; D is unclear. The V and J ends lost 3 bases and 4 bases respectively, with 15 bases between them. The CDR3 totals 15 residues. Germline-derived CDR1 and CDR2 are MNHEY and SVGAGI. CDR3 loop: CASSYRSTKIETQYF. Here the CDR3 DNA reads TGTGCCAGCAGTTATAGGTCTACTAAGATAGAGACCCAGTACTTC.

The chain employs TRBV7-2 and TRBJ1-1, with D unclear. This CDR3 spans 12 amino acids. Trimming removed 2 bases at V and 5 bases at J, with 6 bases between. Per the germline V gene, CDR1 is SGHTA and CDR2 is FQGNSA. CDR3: CASSLQWTEAFF. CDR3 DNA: TGTGCCAGCAGCTTACAGTGGACTGAAGCTTTCTTT.

The CDR3 DNA follows: TGCAGTGCCCCAGGGGGGCTTACCAAAAACATTCAGTACTTC. Its protein is CSAPGGLTKNIQYF. The J gene is TRBJ2-4, the V gene TRBV20-1, with D tentatively TRBD1 (7 bases). CDR1 and CDR2 from the germline V gene are DFQATT and SNEGSKA (reference sequence). Trimming removed 6 bases from V and 2 bases from J, with 14 bases in between. This CDR3 spans 14 amino acids.

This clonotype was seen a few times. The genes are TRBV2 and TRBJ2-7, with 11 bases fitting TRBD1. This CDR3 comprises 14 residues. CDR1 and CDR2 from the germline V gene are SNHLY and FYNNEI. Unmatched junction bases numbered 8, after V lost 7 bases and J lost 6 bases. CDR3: CASKPGQGVGEQYF. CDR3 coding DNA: TGTGCCAGCAAGCCGGGACAGGGGGTGGGCGAGCAGTACTTC.

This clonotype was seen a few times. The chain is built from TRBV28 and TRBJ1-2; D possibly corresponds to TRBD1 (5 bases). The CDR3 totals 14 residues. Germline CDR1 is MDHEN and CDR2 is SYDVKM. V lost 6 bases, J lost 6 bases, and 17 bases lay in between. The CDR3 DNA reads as TGTGCCAGCAGGGAAGGGCCAGGGATGGATGGCTACACCTTC. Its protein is CASREGPGMDGYTF.

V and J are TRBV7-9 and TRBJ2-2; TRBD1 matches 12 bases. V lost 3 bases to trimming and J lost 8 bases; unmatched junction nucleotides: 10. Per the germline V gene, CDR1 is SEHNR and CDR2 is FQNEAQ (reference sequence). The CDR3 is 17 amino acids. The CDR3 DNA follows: TGTGCCAGCAGCTTGAACCCGGGACAGGGGGCGTTTGGGGAGCTGTTTTTT. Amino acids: CASSLNPGQGAFGELFF.

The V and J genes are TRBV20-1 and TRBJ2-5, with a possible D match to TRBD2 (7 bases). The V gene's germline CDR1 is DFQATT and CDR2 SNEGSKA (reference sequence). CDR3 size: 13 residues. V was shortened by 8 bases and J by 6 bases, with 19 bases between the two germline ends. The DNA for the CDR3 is TGCAGTATGGGGGGGGGGCCTCTAAAGACCCAGTACTTC. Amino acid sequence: CSMGGGPLKTQYF.

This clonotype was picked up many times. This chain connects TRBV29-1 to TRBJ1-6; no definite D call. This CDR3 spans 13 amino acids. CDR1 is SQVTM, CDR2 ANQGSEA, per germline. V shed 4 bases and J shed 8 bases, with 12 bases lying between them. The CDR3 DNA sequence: TGCAGCGTTGGGGAGGGCGTGGATTCACCCCTCCACTTT. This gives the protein CSVGEGVDSPLHF.

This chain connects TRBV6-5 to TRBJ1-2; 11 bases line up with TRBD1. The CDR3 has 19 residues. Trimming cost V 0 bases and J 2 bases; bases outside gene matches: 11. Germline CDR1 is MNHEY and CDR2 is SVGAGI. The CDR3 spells CASSYSGLDRGLLNYGYTF. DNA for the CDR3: TGTGCCAGCAGTTACTCGGGACTGGACAGGGGGCTTTTAAACTATGGCTACACCTTC.

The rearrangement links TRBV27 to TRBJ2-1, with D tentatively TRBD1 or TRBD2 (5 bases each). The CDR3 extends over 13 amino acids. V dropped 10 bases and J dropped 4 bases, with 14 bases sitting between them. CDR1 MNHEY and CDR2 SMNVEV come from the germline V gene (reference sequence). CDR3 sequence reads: CATSRELYNEQFF. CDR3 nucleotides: TGTGCCACCAGCAGGGAGCTATACAATGAGCAGTTCTTC.

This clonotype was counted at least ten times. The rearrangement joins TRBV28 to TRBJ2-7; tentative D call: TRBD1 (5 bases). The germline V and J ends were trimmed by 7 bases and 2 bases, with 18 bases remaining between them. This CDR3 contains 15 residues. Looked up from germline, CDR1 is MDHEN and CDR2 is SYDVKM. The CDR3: CASKGAATLTYEQYF. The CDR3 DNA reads TGTGCCAGCAAAGGGGCCGCGACCTTGACCTACGAGCAGTACTTC.

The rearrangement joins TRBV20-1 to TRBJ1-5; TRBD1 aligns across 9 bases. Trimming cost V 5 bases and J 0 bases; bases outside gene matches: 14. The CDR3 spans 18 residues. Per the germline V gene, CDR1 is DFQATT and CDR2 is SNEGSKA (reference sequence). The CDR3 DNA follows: TGCAGTGCTCATCACGGGGGACAGGGACTTTATAGCAATCAGCCCCAGCATTTT. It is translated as CSAHHGGQGLYSNQPQHF.

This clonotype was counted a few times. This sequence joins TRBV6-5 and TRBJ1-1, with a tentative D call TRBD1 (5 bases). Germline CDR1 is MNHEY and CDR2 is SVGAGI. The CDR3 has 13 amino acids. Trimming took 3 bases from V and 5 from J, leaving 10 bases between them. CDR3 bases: TGTGCCAGCAGTTATCAGGGTTTGACTGAAGCTTTCTTT. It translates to CASSYQGLTEAFF.